The 11 T cell receptor beta chains reported below all come from one sample, sequenced in a study of CD8+ T cells in alopecia areata. Sample treatment: oral pan-JAK inhibitor, 5-10 mg twice daily. Reverse transcribed after extraction, RNA yielded cDNA as the sequencing template. Method: immunoSEQ multiplex PCR; TCRdb's copy keeps in-frame clones and lacks some. In the table there are some 200,000 clones, 58% of which are singletons. The sequences come from CD8+ T cells sorted from blood, collected at week 24, from a patient treated with tofacitinib. Receptor source: a human donor with alopecia areata.

CDR3 region: CASSTPGGNRNTIYF. DNA for the CDR3: TGTGCCAGCAGTACCCCAGGGGGCAATAGAAACACCATATATTTT. V gene TRBV25-1 combines with J gene TRBJ1-3; 8 nucleotides line up with TRBD1. V lost 5 bases, J lost 5 bases, and 8 bases stayed unmatched. CDR1 and CDR2 (germline): MGHDK, SYGVNS. There are 15 residues in the CDR3.

This chain joins TRBV5-1 and TRBJ2-1; TRBD2 aligns across 10 bases. The V gene end was trimmed by 3 bases and the J gene end by 3 bases; junction bases not matched to a gene: 0. This CDR3 contains 14 residues. In germline, CDR1 is SGHRS, CDR2 YFSETQ. The CDR3 sequence is CASSSSGGYNEQFF. The CDR3 bases are TGCGCCAGCAGCTCTAGCGGGGGCTACAATGAGCAGTTCTTC.

The gene calls are TRBV20-1 and TRBJ2-7; no firm D call. The V end lost 5 bases, the J end lost 3 bases, and 8 bases lay between the germline ends. CDR1 and CDR2 from the germline V gene are DFQATT and SNEGSKA (reference sequence). This CDR3 has 11 amino acids. CDR3 DNA sequence: TGCAGTGCTCTCCTAAACTACGAGCAGTACTTC. It specifies CSALLNYEQYF.

This clone was detected a few times. This rearrangement joins TRBV6-1 to TRBJ1-1; D possibly corresponds to TRBD1 (5 bases). Germline-derived CDR1 and CDR2 are MNHNS and SASEGT. Trimming stripped 4 bases from V and 0 bases from J, with 6 bases between. The CDR3 is made up of 13 amino acids. The CDR3 sequence is CASSVGVNTEAFF. The CDR3 nucleotides read TGTGCCAGCAGTGTGGGGGTGAACACTGAAGCTTTCTTT.

This clone was picked up a small number of times. The V call is TRBV19, the J call TRBJ1-1; D is ambiguous. Trimming pared 4 bases from V and 1 base from J, leaving 7 bases between. Germline CDR1 is LNHDA and CDR2 is SQIVND (reference sequence). The CDR3 is 13 residues long. The CDR3 bases are TGTGCCAGTAGTACGGCCGGGAACACTGAAGCTTTCTTT. Amino acids: CASSTAGNTEAFF. Using reference TRBV19 and TRBJ1-1 for the parts outside the CDR3, the full variable domain is DGGITQSPKYLFRKEGQNVTLSCEQNLNHDAMYWYRQDPGQGLRLIYYSQIVNDFQKGDIAEGYSVSREKKESFPLTVTSAQKNPTAFYLCASSTAGNTEAFFGQGTRLTVV.

The chain uses TRBV4-2 and TRBJ2-4; 7 bases are a match to TRBD2. The CDR3 spans 16 residues. The junction had 5 bases not matched to a gene; V was cut back by 1 base and J by 2 bases. Germline V lookup: CDR1 LGHNA, CDR2 YNFKEQ. CDR3 nucleotides: TGTGCCAGCAGCCAAGGGGCTAGCGGAACCAAAAACATTCAGTACTTC. It codes for CASSQGASGTKNIQYF.

CDR3 residues: CASSLSPGTYEQYF. Here the CDR3 DNA reads TGTGCCAGCAGTTTGAGTCCAGGAACCTACGAGCAGTACTTC. The J gene is TRBJ2-7, the V gene TRBV27; D gene unclear. Germline V gene lookup returns CDR1 MNHEY and CDR2 SMNVEV (reference sequence). Trimming cost V 3 bases and J 2 bases, with 11 bases left between them. The CDR3 loop spans 14 amino acids.

The V gene is TRBV7-8, the J gene TRBJ2-7; unclear D gene. Germline assignment: CDR1 SGHVS and CDR2 FQNEAQ. The CDR3 spans 11 residues. Trimming stripped 4 bases from V and 6 bases from J, with 7 bases between. The CDR3 reads CASSYSFEQYF. The CDR3 region has the DNA TGTGCCAGCAGCTACAGTTTCGAGCAGTACTTC.

The J gene is TRBJ2-7, the V gene TRBV7-9, with a weak D call TRBD1 (6 bases). Germline assignment: CDR1 SEHNR and CDR2 FQNEAQ (reference sequence). V gave up 1 base and J gave up 7 bases, with 11 bases separating them. This CDR3 contains 13 residues. CDR3 sequence reads: CASSLGTAREQYF. CDR3 in DNA: TGTGCCAGCAGCTTAGGGACAGCCCGGGAGCAGTACTTC.

The chain uses TRBV30 and TRBJ2-5; 10 bases line up with TRBD2. V shed 2 bases, J shed 5 bases, and the junction held 8 bases outside the gene matches. Germline CDR1 and CDR2: GTSNPN and SVGIG (reference sequence). The CDR3 spans 15 residues. This chain's CDR3 is CAWSWSGGAGETQYF. The CDR3, as DNA: TGTGCCTGGAGTTGGAGCGGGGGGGCCGGGGAGACCCAGTACTTC.

This clone was observed a handful of times. The chain combines TRBV23-1 with TRBJ2-3; 11 bases fit TRBD2. TRBV23-1 is treated as an ORF (open reading frame) with a function not yet certain. This CDR3 is 15 amino acids long. The V segment lost 4 bases and the J segment 3 bases; nucleotides outside the gene matches: 3. CDR3 DNA: TGCGCCAGCAGTCCGGGACTAGCGGTAACAGATACGCAGTATTTT. It translates to CASSPGLAVTDTQYF.